The rows below give T cell receptor beta chains drawn from one sample of a study of shared clonotypes between healthy human individuals. Using immunoSEQ multiplex PCR, the repertoire was profiled, and TCRdb retains in-frame clones only, with some absent. This table has under 1,100,000 clones, around three quarters appearing once. The specimen sequenced was memory CD4+ T cells from PBMCs. The receptors derive from a young man in good health. Some clones in this sample may be carry-over from other donors' samples. Each CDR3 is given with its conserved first and last residue. Fields, in order: D gene, J gene, clone size, V gene, CDR3 DNA, CDR3 protein. The D gene is left open where the match is weak. Size values are once, few and many counts, or a class for expanded clones, and some rows have none.

>-|TRBJ2-2|-|TRBV5-4
TGTGCCAGCAGCTACTCGGCCGTAAACACCGGGGAGCTGTTTTTT
CASSYSAVNTGELFF
>-|TRBJ1-4|once|TRBV4-2
TGTGCCAGCAGCCCCCGGGAGGGCGATGGGGAAAAACTGTTTTTT
CASSPREGDGEKLFF
>TRBD2|TRBJ2-3|-|TRBV7-2
TGTGCCAGCAGTTTTCACAGCGGGAGTTATGATACGCAGTATTTT
CASSFHSGSYDTQYF
>-|TRBJ2-3|-|TRBV7-9
TGTGCCAGCAGCCGAACCGGGCCCGAGGGTACGCAGTATTTT
CASSRTGPEGTQYF
>TRBD2|TRBJ2-5|-|TRBV27
TGTGCCAGCAGTTTATCGGCGGGAGATGGGGAGACCCAGTACTTC
CASSLSAGDGETQYF
>-|TRBJ2-7|-|TRBV27
TGTGCCAGCAGTTTATCGAAAGGTTACGAGCAGTACTTC
CASSLSKGYEQYF
>-|TRBJ2-2|-|TRBV7-3
TGTGCCAGCAGCTTAAGGCGGGACACCGGGGAGCTGTTTTTT
CASSLRRDTGELFF
>-|TRBJ1-1|-|TRBV29-1
TGCAGCGTAAAAGAGGCAGCCTGGAGGGGTATGAACACTGAAGCTTTCTTT
CSVKEAAWRGMNTEAFF
>TRBD2|TRBJ2-1|-|TRBV30
TGTGCCTGGACTAGCGGATACAATGAGCAGTTCTTC
CAWTSGYNEQFF
>-|TRBJ1-5|-|TRBV28
TGTGCCAGCAGTTTATCAGCGCTTCTCAATCAGCCCCAGCATTTT
CASSLSALLNQPQHF
>TRBD1|TRBJ2-1|-|TRBV28
TGTGCCAGCAGTCCACCCACAGGGGGCGCCTACAATGAGCAGTTCTTC
CASSPPTGGAYNEQFF
>TRBD1|TRBJ1-1|-|TRBV7-9
TGTGCCAGCAGCTTACTAAGAGGGGGCGGGAACACTGAAGCTTTCTTT
CASSLLRGGGNTEAFF
>-|TRBJ2-7|-|TRBV28
TGTGCCAGCAGTTTCCTTGCGGTCCACTCCTACGAGCAGTACTTC
CASSFLAVHSYEQYF
>-|TRBJ1-5|-|TRBV16
TGTGCCAGCAGCCAATCGGGCAGGGGCATCCAGCCCCAGCATTTT
CASSQSGRGIQPQHF
>-|TRBJ2-1|once|TRBV19
TGTGCCAGTAGTATGATCTACAATGAGCAGTTCTTC
CASSMIYNEQFF
>-|TRBJ2-1|-|TRBV6-1
TGTGCCAGCAGGCCATTGGGCCTGACCACTGAGCAGTTCTTC
CASRPLGLTTEQFF
>-|TRBJ2-7|once|TRBV21-1
TGTGCCAGCAGCGGTATCGAGCCGCGGGAGCCCTACGAGCAGTACTTC
CASSGIEPREPYEQYF
>TRBD2|TRBJ2-7|-|TRBV7-9
TGTGCCAGCAGCGTGGGACTAGCGGAGCAGTACTTC
CASSVGLAEQYF
>TRBD1|TRBJ2-7|-|TRBV6-7
TGTGCCAGCAGTTACCAAACCGGGACAGGAAGCCACGAGCAGTACTTC
CASSYQTGTGSHEQYF
>-|TRBJ2-1|-|TRBV28
TGTGCCAGCAGTGGGACTGCTCGGGATGAGCAGTTCTTC
CASSGTARDEQFF
>-|TRBJ1-1|once|TRBV18
TGTGCCAGCTCACCGGGTAGCCTCACTGAAGCTTTCTTT
CASSPGSLTEAFF
>-|TRBJ1-3|-|TRBV18
TGTGCCAGCTCACCGTGGACAGCTGGAAACACCATATATTTT
CASSPWTAGNTIYF
>-|TRBJ1-2|-|TRBV29-1
TGCAGCGCAACCCACGGACAGAACTATGGCTACACCTTC
CSATHGQNYGYTF
>-|TRBJ2-6|-|TRBV10-3
TGTGCCATCAGTGAGTCGAAGGTAAACCCTGGGGCCAACGTCCTGACTTTC
CAISESKVNPGANVLTF
>-|TRBJ1-1|-|TRBV6-6
TGTGCCAGCAGCGGGACGTCGAACACTGAAGCTTTCTTT
CASSGTSNTEAFF
>TRBD1|TRBJ2-5|-|TRBV11-1
TGTGCCAGCAGCAGGGACAGGGAAGAGACCCAGTACTTC
CASSRDREETQYF
>-|TRBJ2-3|-|TRBV20-1
TGCAGTGCCCTAGAAGATACGCAGTATTTT
CSALEDTQYF
>-|TRBJ1-3|-|TRBV7-9
TGTGCCAGCAGCTTGTTTAGGGAAAACACCATATATTTT
CASSLFRENTIYF
>-|TRBJ1-4|-|TRBV5-5
TGTGCCAGCAGCTTGATGAACGGTCATGAAAAACTGTTTTTT
CASSLMNGHEKLFF
>TRBD1|TRBJ1-2|-|TRBV6-5
TGTGCCAGCAGTTACTCGTATTCCGGGACAGCCTATGGCTACACCTTC
CASSYSYSGTAYGYTF
>TRBD1|TRBJ2-4|-|TRBV11-2
TGTGCCAGCAGCTTACCTGGGACAGGGGGGAACATTCAGTACTTC
CASSLPGTGGNIQYF
>-|TRBJ1-1|-|TRBV6-5
TGTGCCAGCAGTTACTCCGGGGGGAGGACTGAAGCTTTCTTT
CASSYSGGRTEAFF
>-|TRBJ2-3|once|TRBV5-1
TGCGCCAGCAGCTTCGGCAGGGCCAGCACAGATACGCAGTATTTT
CASSFGRASTDTQYF
>-|TRBJ2-2|-|TRBV2
TGTGCCAGCAGTGAAGGTTCCAGCCGGGGCGGGGAGCTGTTTTTT
CASSEGSSRGGELFF
>-|TRBJ2-6|once|TRBV6-4
TGTGCCAGCAGTGACTCTCGGAGCTCTGGGGCCAACGTCCTGACTTTC
CASSDSRSSGANVLTF
>TRBD1|TRBJ2-7|-|TRBV15
TGTGCCACCAGCAGGGTGGGACAGGGGAACGAGCAGTACTTC
CATSRVGQGNEQYF
>TRBD1|TRBJ2-5|-|TRBV5-1
TGCGCCAGCAGCACACAACAGGGGCTGGAGACCCAGTACTTC
CASSTQQGLETQYF
>-|TRBJ1-3|few|TRBV5-4
TGTGCCAGCAGCCGTACCCCGAGGATCAGGACAGTGGAAGGAAACACCATATATTTT
CASSRTPRIRTVEGNTIYF
>TRBD2|TRBJ2-1|-|TRBV6-5
TGTGCCAGCAGTTTAGCGGGAGGTGACAATGAGCAGTTCTTC
CASSLAGGDNEQFF
>TRBD1|TRBJ1-1|-|TRBV5-1
TGCGCCAGCAGCCTGGAAGGACAGGGGTACACTGAAGCTTTCTTT
CASSLEGQGYTEAFF
>-|TRBJ1-2|few|TRBV28
TGTGCCAGCAGTTCATCGACAGGCTCGGATGGCTACACCTTC
CASSSSTGSDGYTF
>TRBD2|TRBJ2-1|-|TRBV9
TGTGCCAGCAGCGTATCTACGGGAGGTTACAATGAGCAGTTCTTC
CASSVSTGGYNEQFF
>TRBD1|TRBJ2-7|few|TRBV5-8
TGTGCCAGCAGCCCCGCGTTTGACAGGGCGGCAGGGCGGATCTACGAGCAGTACTTC
CASSPAFDRAAGRIYEQYF
>-|TRBJ1-4|-|TRBV28
TGTGCCAGCACCTCCCGCGGAGGGCTTAATGAAAAACTGTTTTTT
CASTSRGGLNEKLFF
>TRBD1|TRBJ1-1|-|TRBV10-3
TGTGCCATCAGTGTGACAGGGTCGGACACTGAAGCTTTCTTT
CAISVTGSDTEAFF
>TRBD2|TRBJ2-4|-|TRBV29-1
TGCAGCGTCCTACTAGCGGGGGAAAACATTCAGTACTTC
CSVLLAGENIQYF